This entry describes one T cell receptor (beta chain). Some clones are missing from TCRdb's copy, which holds only in-frame ones; the method was immunoSEQ multiplex PCR. Of about 98,000 clones listed, about 90% are singletons. This entry comes from a study of cytomegalovirus exposure and HLA in healthy donors. This CDR3 comprises 14 residues. The germline V gene has CDR1 MNHNY and CDR2 SVGAGI (reference sequence). V was trimmed by 6 bases and J by 4 bases, leaving 15 bases between them. The specimen sequenced was PBMCs. The rearrangement joins TRBV6-6 to TRBJ1-1, with D hard to call. The TCR comes from a man aged 18 to 30 in good health and CMV-seropositive. The CDR3 DNA reads as TGTGCCAGCAGGAGGGAGGTTGAGAGCACTGAAGCTTTCTTT. This encodes CASRREVESTEAFF.